A selection of T cell receptor beta chains follows, all from one sample in a study of regulatory T cells in long-lasting Graves disease. Each CDR3 protein gets one entry after TCRdb re-called the multiplex PCR reads with MiXCR. The data hold some 320,000 distinct CDR3 sequences, with 18% observed a single time. This specimen was peripheral blood mononuclear cells (PBMCs), taken at new diagnosis, from a patient treated with antithyroid drugs. The receptors were sampled from a female donor with Graves disease. Both conserved end residues are part of each CDR3. D genes are given only for firm matches. Expanded clones are given a class, and other clones once, few, many or no size at all.

D: TRBD2
size: few
J: TRBJ2-5
V: TRBV5-1
CDR3: CASSRMTSGRAGAQETQYF
DNA: TGCGCCAGCAGCCGCATGACTAGCGGGAGGGCAGGGGCCCAAGAGACCCAGTACTTC

D: NA
size: NA
J: TRBJ2-1
V: TRBV11-1
CDR3: CASSLAQDYNEQFF
DNA: TGTGCCAGCAGCTTGGCCCAGGACTACAATGAGCAGTTCTTC

D: NA
size: many
J: TRBJ1-1
V: TRBV11-2
CDR3: CASSLAKPPEAFF
DNA: TGTGCCAGCAGCTTAGCCAAGCCCCCTGAAGCTTTCTTT

D: NA
size: many
J: TRBJ1-2
V: TRBV18
CDR3: CASSPLNGGSYGYTF
DNA: TGTGCCAGCTCACCACTAAATGGGGGATCCTATGGCTACACCTTC

D: NA
size: many
J: TRBJ1-1
V: TRBV12-3/TRBV12-4
CDR3: CASSLTNTEAFF
DNA: TGTGCCAGCAGTCTCACGAACACTGAAGCTTTCTTT

D: TRBD1
size: NA
J: TRBJ1-5
V: TRBV28
CDR3: CASSRADRGLDQPQHF
DNA: TGTGCCAGCAGTCGGGCCGACAGGGGGCTAGATCAGCCCCAGCATTTT

D: NA
size: NA
J: TRBJ2-7
V: TRBV7-7
CDR3: CASSPTPTDFYEQYF
DNA: TGTGCTAGCAGCCCTACCCCGACAGATTTCTACGAGCAGTACTTC

D: NA
size: few
J: TRBJ2-3
V: TRBV4-1
CDR3: CASSHSPLGASDTQYF
DNA: TGCGCCAGCAGCCACTCTCCTCTGGGGGCCTCAGATACGCAGTATTTT

D: TRBD2
size: many
J: TRBJ2-3
V: TRBV12-3/TRBV12-4
CDR3: CASSPLAGGPDTQYF
DNA: TGTGCCAGCAGCCCTCTGGCGGGAGGGCCAGATACGCAGTATTTT

D: TRBD2
size: NA
J: TRBJ2-1
V: TRBV12-3/TRBV12-4
CDR3: CASSHAGTSGAYNQQFF
DNA: TGTGCCAGCAGCCACGCGGGGACTAGCGGGGCCTATAATCAGCAGTTCTTC

D: NA
size: many
J: TRBJ2-3
V: TRBV11-3
CDR3: CASSLDLAGIGTQYF
DNA: TGTGCCAGCAGCTTAGATCTTGCGGGGATTGGCACGCAGTATTTT

D: NA
size: many
J: TRBJ2-3
V: TRBV2
CDR3: CASIHRSLDTQYF
DNA: TGTGCCAGCATCCACCGGAGTTTGGATACGCAGTATTTT

D: NA
size: NA
J: TRBJ2-7
V: TRBV6-4
CDR3: CASSYSEEFNEQYF
DNA: TGTGCCAGCAGTTACTCGGAGGAATTCAACGAGCAGTACTTC

D: NA
size: many
J: TRBJ2-5
V: TRBV6-1
CDR3: CASRRETQYF
DNA: TGTGCCAGCAGGAGAGAGACCCAGTACTTC

D: TRBD2
size: NA
J: TRBJ2-3
V: TRBV11-2
CDR3: CASSLGRLAGEAASTDTQYF
DNA: TGTGCCAGCAGCTTAGGACGACTAGCGGGAGAAGCGGCCAGCACAGATACGCAGTATTTT

D: NA
size: many
J: TRBJ2-3
V: TRBV27
CDR3: CASSRVHTDTQYF
DNA: TGTGCCAGCAGTCGGGTGCACACAGATACGCAGTATTTT

D: TRBD1
size: many
J: TRBJ2-2
V: TRBV18
CDR3: CASSRDRDGTGELFF
DNA: TGTGCCAGCTCACGAGACAGGGATGGCACCGGGGAGCTGTTTTTT

D: TRBD2
size: few
J: TRBJ2-7
V: TRBV5-4
CDR3: CASSLEAGGISYEQYF
DNA: TGTGCCAGCAGCTTGGAAGCGGGAGGGATCTCCTACGAGCAGTACTTC

D: TRBD1
size: few
J: TRBJ1-5
V: TRBV30
CDR3: CAWTPGTGGRNQPQHF
DNA: TGTGCCTGGACTCCCGGGACAGGGGGCCGAAATCAGCCCCAGCATTTT

D: NA
size: NA
J: TRBJ2-7
V: TRBV10-3
CDR3: CAIGGGATHEQYF
DNA: TGTGCCATCGGTGGGGGGGCCACCCACGAGCAGTACTTC

D: NA
size: few
J: TRBJ2-7
V: TRBV4-1
CDR3: CASSQNGAEQYF
DNA: TGCGCCAGCAGCCAAAACGGAGCCGAGCAGTACTTC

D: NA
size: many
J: TRBJ2-1
V: TRBV11-2
CDR3: CASSFWGQTYREGPYNEQFF
DNA: TGTGCCAGCAGCTTTTGGGGACAGACATACCGGGAGGGCCCCTACAATGAGCAGTTCTTC

D: TRBD1
size: NA
J: TRBJ2-6
V: TRBV19
CDR3: CASLEDRRANVLTF
DNA: TGTGCCAGTCTAGAGGACAGGCGGGCCAACGTCCTGACTTTC

D: TRBD2
size: many
J: TRBJ2-7
V: TRBV27
CDR3: CASSYGSSREGSYEQYF
DNA: TGTGCCAGCAGTTACGGATCCTCGCGGGAGGGTTCCTACGAGCAGTACTTC

D: TRBD2
size: NA
J: TRBJ2-7
V: TRBV11-2
CDR3: CASSDYLTSGYEQYF
DNA: TGTGCCAGCAGCGACTACCTAACTAGCGGTTACGAGCAGTACTTC

D: TRBD2
size: many
J: TRBJ2-1
V: TRBV6-2/TRBV6-3
CDR3: CASSYGLAGLVWFF
DNA: TGTGCCAGCAGTTACGGACTAGCGGGTTTGGTTTGGTTCTTC

D: TRBD1
size: many
J: TRBJ2-5
V: TRBV18
CDR3: CASSRTTGGQETQYF
DNA: TGTGCCAGCTCACGGACCACAGGGGGCCAAGAGACCCAGTACTTC

D: NA
size: NA
J: TRBJ1-4
V: TRBV3-1
CDR3: CASSQDTRGGQKLFF
DNA: TGTGCCAGCAGCCAAGATACCAGGGGTGGCCAAAAACTGTTCTTT

D: NA
size: NA
J: TRBJ2-5
V: TRBV5-1
CDR3: CASSLDVVQETQYF
DNA: TGCGCCAGCAGCTTGGATGTGGTCCAAGAGACCCAGTACTTC

D: NA
size: many
J: TRBJ2-7
V: TRBV28
CDR3: CASSLSRGGEQYF
DNA: TGTGCCAGCAGTTTATCCAGGGGGGGCGAGCAGTACTTC

D: TRBD2
size: NA
J: TRBJ2-1
V: TRBV20-1
CDR3: CSARDRAASGRINEQFF
DNA: TGCAGTGCTAGAGATCGGGCGGCTAGCGGGAGAATAAATGAGCAGTTCTTC

D: NA
size: NA
J: TRBJ2-1
V: TRBV11-1
CDR3: CASGRSILSYNEQFF
DNA: TGTGCCAGCGGCCGTTCGATCCTCTCCTACAATGAGCAGTTCTTC

D: TRBD1
size: few
J: TRBJ1-1
V: TRBV19
CDR3: CASSGGTGLNTEAFF
DNA: TGTGCCAGTAGTGGAGGGACAGGCCTTAACACTGAAGCTTTCTTT

D: TRBD1
size: few
J: TRBJ2-7
V: TRBV15
CDR3: CATSRGRGQVEQYF
DNA: TGTGCCACCAGCAGGGGCAGGGGACAGGTAGAGCAGTACTTC

D: NA
size: many
J: TRBJ2-7
V: TRBV9
CDR3: CASSVAWRTDYEQYF
DNA: TGTGCCAGCAGCGTAGCTTGGCGGACGGACTACGAGCAGTACTTC

D: NA
size: many
J: TRBJ2-5
V: TRBV6-1
CDR3: CATDWGGTEETQYF
DNA: TGTGCCACAGACTGGGGCGGGACTGAAGAGACCCAGTACTTC

D: NA
size: NA
J: TRBJ2-6
V: TRBV18
CDR3: CASSPPGNSGANVLTF
DNA: TGTGCCAGCTCGCCCCCAGGGAACTCTGGGGCCAACGTCCTGACTTTC

D: TRBD2
size: many
J: TRBJ2-3
V: TRBV2
CDR3: CASSLLAGAADTQYF
DNA: TGTGCCAGCAGTTTACTAGCGGGAGCGGCAGATACGCAGTATTTT

D: NA
size: NA
J: TRBJ1-2
V: TRBV5-1
CDR3: CASSLVPPLANYGYTF
DNA: TGCGCCAGCAGCTTGGTCCCGCCGCTAGCTAACTATGGCTACACCTTC

D: TRBD2
size: few
J: TRBJ2-3
V: TRBV20-1
CDR3: CSAPPSWEGVYTQYF
DNA: TGCAGTGCTCCCCCGTCATGGGAGGGCGTGTATACGCAGTATTTT

D: TRBD1
size: NA
J: TRBJ1-5
V: TRBV29-1
CDR3: CSVGDRAYQPQHF
DNA: TGCAGCGTTGGGGACAGGGCCTATCAGCCCCAGCATTTT

D: NA
size: many
J: TRBJ1-1
V: TRBV7-8
CDR3: CASSLAAEVQTEAFF
DNA: TGTGCCAGCAGCTTAGCCGCGGAGGTTCAAACTGAAGCTTTCTTT

D: NA
size: NA
J: TRBJ1-2
V: TRBV2
CDR3: CASIGQPPGRYTF
DNA: TGTGCCAGCATAGGACAGCCGCCGGGGCGCTACACCTTC

D: TRBD1
size: many
J: TRBJ2-7
V: TRBV10-2
CDR3: CASRKTGQETYEQYF
DNA: TGCGCCAGCAGGAAAACGGGACAGGAGACCTACGAGCAGTACTTC

D: TRBD1
size: many
J: TRBJ2-1
V: TRBV2
CDR3: CASSVWGTADNEQFF
DNA: TGTGCCAGCAGTGTCTGGGGGACAGCTGACAATGAGCAGTTCTTC

D: NA
size: NA
J: TRBJ2-3
V: TRBV10-3
CDR3: CATSRTNRADTQYF
DNA: TGTGCCACCAGCAGAACCAACAGGGCAGATACGCAGTATTTT

D: NA
size: many
J: TRBJ2-7
V: TRBV6-2/TRBV6-3
CDR3: CASRLAGGPYEQYF
DNA: TGTGCCAGCAGATTGGCGGGCGGTCCCTACGAGCAGTACTTC

D: NA
size: many
J: TRBJ1-1
V: TRBV30
CDR3: CAWRWQGSGTEAFF
DNA: TGTGCCTGGAGATGGCAGGGCAGTGGCACTGAAGCTTTCTTT

D: TRBD2
size: many
J: TRBJ2-2
V: TRBV27
CDR3: CASSYGLAGGPGGELFF
DNA: TGTGCCAGCAGCTACGGACTAGCGGGAGGGCCGGGCGGGGAGCTGTTTTTT